This TCR beta chain was captured in a study of OX40 agonist ivuxolimab in advanced cancers. The study's findings and limits: Partial responders at 0.1-3.0 mg/kg had among the lowest clonal expansion.

This table comes from immunoSEQ multiplex PCR, and its TCRdb copy is limited to in-frame clones, with some not included. Of approximately 88,000 clones in the sample, nearly 90% were seen once. As concerns this clone: Antigen: not known.

The sequenced sample was CD4+ or CD8+ T cells sorted from blood, obtained in a trial of the OX40 agonist ivuxolimab. The origin of this receptor is an adult with an advanced solid tumor such as melanoma, head and neck, liver or kidney cancer.

For the CDR3, the DNA is TGCGCCAGCAGCTTGGTCGGGGACCGGCATGGCTACACCTTC. It encodes CASSLVGDRHGYTF. The V call is TRBV5-1, the J call TRBJ1-2, with TRBD1 as a possible D gene (5 bases). V dropped 0 bases and J dropped 6 bases, with 12 bases sitting between them. Germline CDR1 reads SGHRS; CDR2 reads YFSETQ. The CDR3 contains 14 residues.